These 23 T cell receptor beta chains originate from one sample sequenced in a study of T cells expressing NK-cell markers. TCRdb reprocessed the 5' RACE reads and keeps a single row for each CDR3 protein, giving no DNA. The sample holds approximately 380,000 distinct CDR3 sequences. Input material: blood T cells: a sorted CD56 or NKG2C T cell subset, CD4+ or CD8+ T cells, or bulk PBMC T cells (not recorded which). All receptors derive from a man between 18 and 69 years old in good health.

The chain employs TRBV20-1 and TRBJ2-3; lacking DNA, the TRBD1 call made by TCRdb goes unchecked. This CDR3 is 15 amino acids long. Germline V gene data show CDR1 as DFQATT and CDR2 as SNEGSKA (reference sequence). This CDR3 reads CSARDNRKGTDTQYF.

This sequence joins TRBV6-5 and TRBJ1-3. CDR1 is MNHEY and CDR2 is SVGAGI in the germline V gene. This CDR3 has 12 residues. The CDR3 loop is CASYRAKGTIYF.

CDR3 region: CASSPNLAGVSSSYNEQFF. J is TRBJ2-1 and V is TRBV5-1; absent DNA, TCRdb's TRBD2 call cannot be checked. The CDR3 loop spans 19 amino acids. Germline V gives CDR1 SGHRS, CDR2 YFSETQ.

The chain employs TRBV20-1 and TRBJ2-7. Germline CDR1 reads DFQATT; CDR2 reads SNEGSKA (reference sequence). The CDR3 length is 14 residues. The CDR3 protein is CSARNPTGPYEQYF.

The J gene is TRBJ1-1, the V gene TRBV5-1; the D gene TCRdb calls, TRBD1, cannot be checked with no DNA. Germline CDR1 reads SGHRS; CDR2 reads YFSETQ. The CDR3 covers 14 residues. The CDR3 reads CASGPQGRDTEAFF.

The chain joins TRBV27 to TRBJ1-6; with no DNA, the TCRdb D assignment of TRBD1 cannot be verified. The CDR3 contains 13 residues. CDR1 and CDR2 (germline): MNHEY, SMNVEV (reference sequence). The CDR3 reads CASSRVRASPLHF.

The chain links TRBV19 to TRBJ2-7; TCRdb gives TRBD2 as the D gene, but with no DNA this cannot be confirmed. The germline gives CDR1 LNHDA, CDR2 SQIVND (reference sequence). There are 13 residues in the CDR3. This CDR3 reads CASRNLASSEQYF.

The chain has TRBV19 and TRBJ2-5; without DNA, the TCRdb call of TRBD1 cannot be checked. The CDR3 extends over 15 amino acids. Germline CDR1 LNHDA, CDR2 SQIVND (reference sequence). The CDR3 protein is CASSTWEGGGETQYF.

V gene TRBV6-2 or TRBV6-3 combines with J gene TRBJ1-2; TCRdb names TRBD1, which stays unverified in the absence of DNA. This CDR3 is built from 12 residues. CDR1 is MNHEY, CDR2 SVGEGT, per germline. The chain's CDR3 is CASSYSIGRGTF.

J is TRBJ2-5 and V is TRBV2; TCRdb's D gene call, TRBD2, goes unchecked for lack of DNA. The CDR3 has 15 residues. The germline V gene encodes CDR1 SNHLY and CDR2 FYNNEI. CDR3 residues: CASSVQLLGGETQYF. Complete variable domain (other parts from reference TRBV2 and TRBJ2-5): EPEVTQTPSHQVTQMGQEVILRCVPISNHLYFYWYRQILGQKVEFLVSFYNNEISEKSEIFDDQFSVERPDGSNFTLKIRSTKLEDSAMYFCASSVQLLGGETQYFGPGTRLLVL.

The rearrangement links TRBV6-1 to TRBJ1-1; TCRdb's D gene call, TRBD1, goes unchecked for lack of DNA. The CDR3 length is 15 residues. Germline lookup yields CDR1 MNHNS and CDR2 SASEGT. The CDR3 is CASSNTGGAGTEAFF.

The chain is built from TRBV12-3 or TRBV12-4 and TRBJ1-2; TCRdb's assignment of TRBD1 cannot be checked, as there is no DNA. This CDR3 has 14 amino acids. CDR3 region: CASRPGQGRDGYTF.

V and J are TRBV7-9 and TRBJ2-5; TCRdb lists TRBD1, though no DNA is available to test this call. CDR1 is SEHNR and CDR2 is FQNEAQ in the germline V gene (reference sequence). The CDR3 length is 15 residues. CDR3 in amino acids: CASSFFRGVQETQYF.

The chain employs TRBV11-3 and TRBJ2-1. Germline V lookup: CDR1 SGHNT, CDR2 YENEEA. The CDR3 extends over 14 amino acids. CDR3 loop: CASSAMGTTNEQFF.

The V call is TRBV20-1, the J call TRBJ1-5; the D gene TCRdb calls, TRBD1, cannot be checked with no DNA. This CDR3 has 14 amino acids. Germline V gene sequence: CDR1 DFQATT, CDR2 SNEGSKA (reference sequence). This CDR3 is CSARRQGINQPQHF.

The rearrangement uses TRBV28 and TRBJ2-3; TCRdb reports TRBD1, a call that lacks DNA to check it against. The CDR3 extends over 15 amino acids. Germline lookup yields CDR1 MDHEN and CDR2 SYDVKM. The CDR3 here is CASSSSGHWGDTQYF.

The chain joins TRBV12-3 or TRBV12-4 to TRBJ1-3; the TRBD1 assignment by TCRdb is unverifiable without DNA. CDR3 length: 14 amino acids. This CDR3 is CASSSPNSGNTIYF.

This chain connects TRBV10-3 to TRBJ2-7; there is no DNA to check the TCRdb D call of TRBD2. The CDR3 has 14 residues. Germline loops: CDR1 ENHRY, CDR2 SYGVKD. CDR3 protein: CAISVGASGYEQYF.

The genes are TRBV5-1 and TRBJ2-1; without DNA, the TCRdb call of TRBD1 cannot be checked. Germline V lookup: CDR1 SGHRS, CDR2 YFSETQ. The CDR3 extends over 16 amino acids. CDR3 loop: CASSFNLQGPYNEQFF.

V and J are TRBV28 and TRBJ1-6; TCRdb lists TRBD1, though no DNA is available to test this call. Germline lookup yields CDR1 MDHEN and CDR2 SYDVKM. This CDR3 spans 19 amino acids. This CDR3 reads CASSLGPGQGGSYNSPLHF.

The CDR3 is CASSYSTSGGPLGAYEQYF. V gene TRBV6-2 or TRBV6-3 combines with J gene TRBJ2-7; no DNA is available, so the TRBD2 call from TCRdb remains unchecked. This CDR3 is 19 amino acids long. Germline lookup yields CDR1 MNHEY and CDR2 SVGEGT.

V gene TRBV2 combines with J gene TRBJ1-1; the D call of TRBD1 rests on TCRdb alone, since no DNA is present to check it. The germline gives CDR1 SNHLY, CDR2 FYNNEI. The CDR3 consists of 14 residues. The CDR3 reads CAVRDRGTNTEAFF.

The CDR3 is CASSAGKSSGANVLTF. The chain uses TRBV2 and TRBJ2-6. The CDR3 has 16 amino acids. Germline V lookup: CDR1 SNHLY, CDR2 FYNNEI.